This passage covers 5 T cell receptor beta chains from one sample sequenced in a study of breast tumors, draining lymph nodes, adjacent tissues (dated by TCRdb to the mid-2010s). Libraries were made using multiplex PCR. The sample was run on an Illumina HiSeq 2000. TCRdb applied fastp at Q25 and MiXCR to the public reads, then kept only in-frame beta chains. Every entry covers one CDR3 protein and lists the most common genes and DNA from its rows. The sample profile shows about 130,000 distinct CDR3 sequences; less than 20% of them were found once. The ten largest clones add up to less than 4.5% of the sample. Lymph node samples were obtained from the axillary draining lymph nodes of breast cancer patients. Sequences were obtained from axillary lymph node tissue. The receptors here all came from a female donor with breast cancer. Some clones in this sample may be carry-over from other donors' samples.

This sequence joins TRBV3-1 and TRBJ2-3; possible D gene TRBD2, 5 bases. Germline CDR1 is LGHDT and CDR2 is YNNKEL (reference sequence). Trimming removed 0 bases from V and 2 bases from J, with 12 bases in between. The CDR3 sequence is 16 residues long. CDR3 amino acids: CASSQDPGVATDTQYF. Here the CDR3 DNA reads TGTGCCAGCAGCCAAGATCCCGGGGTAGCCACAGATACGCAGTATTTT.

This clonotype was picked up many times. CDR3 residues: CASSPSLPGANVLTF. The DNA of the CDR3 is TGTGCCAGCAGCCCCTCTCTCCCTGGGGCCAACGTCCTGACTTTC. The J gene is TRBJ2-6, the V gene TRBV14, with no clear D. The CDR3 totals 15 residues. From germline, CDR1 is SGHDN and CDR2 FVKESK. Trimming took 4 bases from V and 2 from J, leaving 9 bases between them. The variable domain in full, with the rest retrieved from reference TRBV14 and TRBJ2-6, is EAGVTQFPSHSVIEKGQTVTLRCDPISGHDNLYWYRRVMGKEIKFLLHFVKESKQDESGMPNNRFLAERTGGTYSTLKVQPAELEDSGVYFCASSPSLPGANVLTFGAGSRLTVL.

This clonotype has ten or more counts. V is TRBV19 and J is TRBJ1-2; possible D gene TRBD1, 5 bases. The CDR3 sequence is 14 residues long. Germline V CDR1 and CDR2: LNHDA, SQIVND (reference sequence). The V and J ends lost 6 bases and 4 bases respectively, with 15 bases between them. The CDR3 spells CASRSGTRSYGYTF. CDR3 DNA: TGTGCCAGTAGGTCCGGGACGAGGTCCTATGGCTACACCTTC.

This clonotype was counted ten times or more. The gene calls are TRBV5-1 and TRBJ2-1, with D tentatively TRBD1 (6 bases). CDR3 size: 14 residues. With 2 bases removed from V and 8 bases from J, the gap between germline ends came to 14 bases. CDR1 is SGHRS and CDR2 is YFSETQ in the germline V gene. CDR3 sequence: CASSFGTSRDEQFF. CDR3 coding DNA: TGCGCCAGCAGCTTCGGGACATCACGCGATGAGCAGTTCTTC.

This clonotype was detected many times. The rearrangement joins TRBV11-2 to TRBJ2-1; the match to TRBD2 covers 12 bases. The V gene's germline CDR1 is SGHAT and CDR2 FQNNGV. The trim removed 4 bases at V and 7 bases at J, leaving 11 bases unmatched. This CDR3 has 17 amino acids. The CDR3 reads CASSSGETSGSRNEQFF. For the CDR3, the DNA is TGTGCCAGCAGCTCCGGGGAGACTAGCGGGAGTCGAAATGAGCAGTTCTTC.